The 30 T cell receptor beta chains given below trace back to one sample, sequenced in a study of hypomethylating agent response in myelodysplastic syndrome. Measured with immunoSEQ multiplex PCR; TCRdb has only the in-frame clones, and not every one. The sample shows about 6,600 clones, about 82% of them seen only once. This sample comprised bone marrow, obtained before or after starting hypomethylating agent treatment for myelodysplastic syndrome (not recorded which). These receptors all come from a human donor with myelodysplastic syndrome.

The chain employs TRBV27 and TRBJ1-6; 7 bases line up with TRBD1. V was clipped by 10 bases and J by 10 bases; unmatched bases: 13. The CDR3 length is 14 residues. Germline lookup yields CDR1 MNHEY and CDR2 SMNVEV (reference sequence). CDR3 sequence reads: CATGSRQGGSPLHF. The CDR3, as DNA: TGTGCCACCGGGTCAAGACAGGGTGGATCACCCCTCCACTTT.

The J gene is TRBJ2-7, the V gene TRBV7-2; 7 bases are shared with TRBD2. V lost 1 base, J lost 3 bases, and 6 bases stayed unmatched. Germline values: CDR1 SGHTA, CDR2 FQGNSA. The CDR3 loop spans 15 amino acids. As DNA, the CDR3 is TGTGCCAGCAGCTTAGTCGGGAGGTCAATCTACGAGCAGTACTTC. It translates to CASSLVGRSIYEQYF.

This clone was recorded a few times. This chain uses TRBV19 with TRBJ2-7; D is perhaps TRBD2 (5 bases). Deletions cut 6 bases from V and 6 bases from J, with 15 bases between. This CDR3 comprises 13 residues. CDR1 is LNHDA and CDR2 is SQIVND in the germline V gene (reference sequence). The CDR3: CASRGFGVGEQYF. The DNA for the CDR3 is TGTGCCAGTAGGGGGTTCGGGGTCGGCGAGCAGTACTTC.

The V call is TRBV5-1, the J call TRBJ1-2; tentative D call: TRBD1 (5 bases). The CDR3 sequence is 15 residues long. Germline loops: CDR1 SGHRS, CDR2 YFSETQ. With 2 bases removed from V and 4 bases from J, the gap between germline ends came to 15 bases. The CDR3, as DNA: TGCGCCAGCAGCTTAGGGTACGACAGTTTCTATGGCTACACCTTC. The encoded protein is CASSLGYDSFYGYTF.

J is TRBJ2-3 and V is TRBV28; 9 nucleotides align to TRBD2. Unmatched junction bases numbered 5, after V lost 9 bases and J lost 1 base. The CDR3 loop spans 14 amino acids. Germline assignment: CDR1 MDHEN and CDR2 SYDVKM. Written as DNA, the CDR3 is TGTGCCAGTCTAGCGGGGATCGGCACAGATACGCAGTATTTT. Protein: CASLAGIGTDTQYF.

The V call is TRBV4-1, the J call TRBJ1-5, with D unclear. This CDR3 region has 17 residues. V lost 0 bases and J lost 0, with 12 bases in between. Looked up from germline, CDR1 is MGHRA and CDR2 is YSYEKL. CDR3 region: CASSQEPSGYSNQPQHF. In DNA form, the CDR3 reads TGCGCCAGCAGCCAAGAGCCGAGCGGATATAGCAATCAGCCCCAGCATTTT.

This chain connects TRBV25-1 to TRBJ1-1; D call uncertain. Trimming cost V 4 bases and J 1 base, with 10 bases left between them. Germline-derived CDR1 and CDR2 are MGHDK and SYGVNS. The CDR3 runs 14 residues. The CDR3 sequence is CASSAVGRNTEAFF. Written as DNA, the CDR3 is TGTGCCAGCAGTGCAGTCGGGAGGAACACTGAAGCTTTCTTT. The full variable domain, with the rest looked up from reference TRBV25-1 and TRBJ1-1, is EADIYQTPRYLVIGTGKKITLECSQTMGHDKMYWYQQDPGMELHLIHYSYGVNSTEKGDLSSESTVSRIRTEHFPLTLESARPSHTSQYLCASSAVGRNTEAFFGQGTRLTVV.

CDR3 protein: CASNRYKGSPLHF. DNA of the CDR3: TGTGCCAGTAATCGCTACAAGGGTTCACCCCTCCACTTT. The J gene is TRBJ1-6, the V gene TRBV19; no clear D gene. The germline V and J ends were trimmed by 7 bases and 9 bases, with 13 bases remaining between them. Germline V CDR1 and CDR2: LNHDA, SQIVND (reference sequence). The CDR3 has 13 residues.

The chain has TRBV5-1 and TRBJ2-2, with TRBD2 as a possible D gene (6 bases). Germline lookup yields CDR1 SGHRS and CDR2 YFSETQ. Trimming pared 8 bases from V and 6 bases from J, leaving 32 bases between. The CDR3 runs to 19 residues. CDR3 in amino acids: CASTRDSSPSSPSAGELFF. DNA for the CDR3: TGCGCCAGTACCCGGGACTCCTCCCCCTCATCCCCGAGTGCCGGGGAGCTGTTTTTT.

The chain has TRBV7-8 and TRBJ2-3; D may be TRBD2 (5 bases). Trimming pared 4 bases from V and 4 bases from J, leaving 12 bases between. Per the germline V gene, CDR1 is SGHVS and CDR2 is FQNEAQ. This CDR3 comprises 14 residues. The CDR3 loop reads CASSYGVAADTQYF. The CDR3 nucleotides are TGTGCCAGCAGCTACGGGGTGGCGGCAGATACGCAGTATTTT.

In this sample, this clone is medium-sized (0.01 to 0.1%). This chain's CDR3 is CASSQDWDQPQHF. The CDR3 DNA is TGTGCCAGCAGCCAAGACTGGGATCAGCCCCAGCATTTT. The gene calls are TRBV6-5 and TRBJ1-5, with D unclear. CDR3 length equals 13 residues. The germline V gene has CDR1 MNHEY and CDR2 SVGAGI. Trimming pared 6 bases from V and 5 bases from J, leaving 11 bases between.

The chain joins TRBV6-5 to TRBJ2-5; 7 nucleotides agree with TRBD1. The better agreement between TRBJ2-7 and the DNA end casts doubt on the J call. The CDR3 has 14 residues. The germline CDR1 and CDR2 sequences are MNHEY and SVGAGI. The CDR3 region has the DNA TGTGCCAGCACCAGACAGGGTGGCTCCTACGAGCAGTACTTC. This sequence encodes CASTRQGGSYEQYF.

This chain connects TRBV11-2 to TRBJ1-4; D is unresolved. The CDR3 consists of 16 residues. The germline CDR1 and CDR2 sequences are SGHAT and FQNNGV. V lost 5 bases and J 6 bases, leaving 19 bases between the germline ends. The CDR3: CASSPGLRSNDEKLFF. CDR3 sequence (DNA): TGTGCCAGCAGCCCGGGCCTACGATCGAACGATGAAAAACTGTTTTTT.

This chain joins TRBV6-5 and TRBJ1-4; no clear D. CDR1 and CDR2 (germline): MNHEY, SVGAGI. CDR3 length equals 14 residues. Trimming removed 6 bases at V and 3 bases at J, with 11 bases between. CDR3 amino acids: CASSRGIANEKLFF. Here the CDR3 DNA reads TGTGCCAGCAGCCGCGGGATTGCTAATGAAAAACTGTTTTTT.

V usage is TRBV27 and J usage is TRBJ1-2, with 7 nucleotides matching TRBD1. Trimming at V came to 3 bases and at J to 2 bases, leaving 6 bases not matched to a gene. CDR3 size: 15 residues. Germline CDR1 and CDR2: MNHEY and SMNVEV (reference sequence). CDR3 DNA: TGTGCCAGCAGTTTGGGGGGGACAGCCAACTATGGCTACACCTTC. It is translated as CASSLGGTANYGYTF.

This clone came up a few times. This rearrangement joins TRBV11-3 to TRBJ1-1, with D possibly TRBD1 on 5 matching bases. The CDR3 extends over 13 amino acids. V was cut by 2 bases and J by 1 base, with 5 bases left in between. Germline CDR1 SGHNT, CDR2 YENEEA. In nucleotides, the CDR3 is TGTGCCAGCAGCTTACAGGGGAACACTGAAGCTTTCTTT. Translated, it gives CASSLQGNTEAFF.

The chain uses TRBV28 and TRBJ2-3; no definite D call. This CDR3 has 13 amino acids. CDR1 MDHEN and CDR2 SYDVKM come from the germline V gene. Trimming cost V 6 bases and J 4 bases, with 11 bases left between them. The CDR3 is CASSSENSDTQYF. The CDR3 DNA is TGTGCCAGCAGCTCTGAGAATTCAGATACGCAGTATTTT.

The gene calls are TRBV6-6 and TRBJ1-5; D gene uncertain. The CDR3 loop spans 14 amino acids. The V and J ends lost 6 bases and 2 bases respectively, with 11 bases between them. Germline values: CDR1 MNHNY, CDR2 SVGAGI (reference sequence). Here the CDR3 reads CASRNLNGNQPQHF. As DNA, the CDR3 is TGTGCCAGCAGAAACCTCAATGGCAATCAGCCCCAGCATTTT.

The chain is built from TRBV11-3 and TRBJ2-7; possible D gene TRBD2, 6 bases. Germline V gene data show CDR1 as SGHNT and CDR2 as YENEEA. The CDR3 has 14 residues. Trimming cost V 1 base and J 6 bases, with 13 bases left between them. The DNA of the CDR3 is TGTGCCAGCAGCTTAGTGGGAGTGGAGGGCGAGCAGTACTTC. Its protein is CASSLVGVEGEQYF.

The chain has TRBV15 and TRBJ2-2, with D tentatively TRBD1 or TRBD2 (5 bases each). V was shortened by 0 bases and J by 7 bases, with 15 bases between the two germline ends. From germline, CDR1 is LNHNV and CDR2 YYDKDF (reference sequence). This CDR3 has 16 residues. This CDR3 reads CATSREEGIRRGELFF. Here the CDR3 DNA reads TGTGCCACCAGCAGAGAAGAGGGGATAAGGCGCGGGGAGCTGTTTTTT.

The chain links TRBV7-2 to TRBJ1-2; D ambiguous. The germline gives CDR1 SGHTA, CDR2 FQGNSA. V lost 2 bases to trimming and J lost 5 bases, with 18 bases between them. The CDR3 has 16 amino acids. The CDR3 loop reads CASSLLLDPRRYGYTF. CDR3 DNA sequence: TGTGCCAGCAGCTTACTTCTCGATCCCCGGCGGTATGGCTACACCTTC.

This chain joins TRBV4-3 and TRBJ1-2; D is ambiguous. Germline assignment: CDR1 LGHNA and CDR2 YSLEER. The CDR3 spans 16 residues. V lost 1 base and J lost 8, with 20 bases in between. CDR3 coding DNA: TGCGCCAGCAGCCAAGTTCGGGTGCCAAGGCTTGGGGGCTACACCTTC. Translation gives CASSQVRVPRLGGYTF.

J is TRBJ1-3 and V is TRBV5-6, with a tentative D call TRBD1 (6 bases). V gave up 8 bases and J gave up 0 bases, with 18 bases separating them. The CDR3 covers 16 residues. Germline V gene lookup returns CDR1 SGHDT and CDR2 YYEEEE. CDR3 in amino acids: CASSPGHLASGNTIYF. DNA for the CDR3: TGTGCCAGTTCCCCGGGACACCTGGCCTCTGGAAACACCATATATTTT.

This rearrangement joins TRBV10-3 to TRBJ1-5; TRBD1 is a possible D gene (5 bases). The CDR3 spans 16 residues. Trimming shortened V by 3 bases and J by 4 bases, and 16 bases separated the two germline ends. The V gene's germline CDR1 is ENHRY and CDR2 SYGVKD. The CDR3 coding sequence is TGTGCCATCAGTGAAGGTGGCGGACACGGGAATCAGCCCCAGCATTTT. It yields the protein CAISEGGGHGNQPQHF.

CDR3 in amino acids: CASKGQVNTDTQYF. CDR3 DNA sequence: TGTGCCAGCAAAGGACAGGTGAACACAGATACGCAGTATTTT. This chain joins TRBV2 and TRBJ2-3; the match to TRBD1 covers 7 bases. The trim removed 7 bases at V and 2 bases at J, leaving 6 bases unmatched. The length of the CDR3 is 14 residues. CDR1 is SNHLY, CDR2 FYNNEI, per germline.

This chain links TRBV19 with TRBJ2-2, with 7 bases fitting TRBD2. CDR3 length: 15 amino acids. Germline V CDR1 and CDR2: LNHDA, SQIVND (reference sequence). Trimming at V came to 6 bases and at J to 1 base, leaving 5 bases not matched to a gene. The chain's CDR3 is CASRTTSWNTGELFF. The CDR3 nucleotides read TGTGCCAGTAGGACGACTAGCTGGAACACCGGGGAGCTGTTTTTT.

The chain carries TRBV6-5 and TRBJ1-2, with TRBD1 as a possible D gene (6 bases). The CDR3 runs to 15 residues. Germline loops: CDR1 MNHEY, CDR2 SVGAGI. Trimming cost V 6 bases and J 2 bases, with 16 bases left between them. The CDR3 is CASSQSGTPNYGYTF. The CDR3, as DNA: TGTGCCAGCAGCCAAAGTGGGACACCCAACTATGGCTACACCTTC.

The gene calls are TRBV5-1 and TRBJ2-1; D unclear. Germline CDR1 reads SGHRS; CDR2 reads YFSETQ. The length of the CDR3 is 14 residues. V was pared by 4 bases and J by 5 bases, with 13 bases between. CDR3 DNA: TGCGCCAGCAGCCTGTCGTCGGATCACAATGAGCAGTTCTTC. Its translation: CASSLSSDHNEQFF.

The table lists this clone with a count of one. This CDR3 is CSATTTGADTQYF. The CDR3 DNA follows: TGCAGCGCAACTACGACAGGGGCAGATACGCAGTATTTT. The chain joins TRBV29-1 to TRBJ2-3; 8 bases are shared with TRBD1. The germline V gene encodes CDR1 SQVTM and CDR2 ANQGSEA. The CDR3 extends over 13 amino acids. J gave up 4 bases and V 7 bases, and 7 bases lay outside the gene matches.

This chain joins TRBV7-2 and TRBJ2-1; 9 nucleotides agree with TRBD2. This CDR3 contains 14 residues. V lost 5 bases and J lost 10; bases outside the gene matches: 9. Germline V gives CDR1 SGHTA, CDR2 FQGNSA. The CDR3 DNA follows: TGTGCCAGCAGCCCTCAGACCGGGACTAGCGAGCAGTTCTTC. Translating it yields CASSPQTGTSEQFF.